This T cell receptor (beta chain) appears in the sequencing data of a study of cytomegalovirus exposure and HLA in healthy donors. Trimming at V came to 5 bases and at J to 3 bases, leaving 3 bases not matched to a gene. This CDR3 is built from 15 residues. Germline V lookup: CDR1 MDHEN, CDR2 SYDVKM. The study ran its PCR with 60 Vbeta and 13 Jbeta primers. Sequencing used immunoSEQ multiplex PCR; TCRdb keeps in-frame clones, though not all of them. The sample contains about 90,000 clones, roughly 84% of which appear only once. Donors were ostensibly healthy at sampling, although undocumented immune exposures were probable.

This TCR was recovered from a man under 40 in good health and CMV-seronegative. The J gene is TRBJ1-6, the V gene TRBV28; 8 nucleotides match TRBD1. Sequencing used PBMCs. Here the CDR3 reads CASSLDRGYNSPLHF. The CDR3 DNA is TGTGCCAGCAGTCTCGACAGGGGCTATAATTCACCCCTCCACTTT.